Below, 2 T cell receptor beta chains from the same sample are listed, as sequenced in a study of blood T cell repertoires in COVID-19. Generated by immunoSEQ multiplex PCR, the TCRdb table keeps only in-frame clones and is missing some. The sample consists of 30,000 to 35,000 clones, roughly 80% of them appearing once. Sequencing was done on a sample of peripheral blood. The receptors shown here come from a man in his 70s with COVID-19, enrolled during active disease.

In its sample, this clone was seen once. The V and J genes are TRBV7-2 and TRBJ2-5, with 7 bases lining up with TRBD1. In germline, CDR1 is SGHTA, CDR2 FQGNSA. CDR3 length equals 15 residues. The junction had 4 bases not matched to a gene; V was cut back by 1 base and J by 2 bases. The CDR3 protein is CASSLEQGFQETQYF. For the CDR3, the DNA is TGTGCCAGCAGCTTAGAACAGGGGTTTCAAGAGACCCAGTACTTC.

The V gene is TRBV7-9, the J gene TRBJ1-6; TRBD1 agrees at 8 bases. The CDR3 sequence is 12 residues long. Germline lookup yields CDR1 SEHNR and CDR2 FQNEAQ (reference sequence). The trim removed 5 bases at V and 10 bases at J, leaving 1 base unmatched. CDR3 residues: CASSRQGSPLHF. The CDR3 DNA follows: TGTGCCAGCAGCCGACAGGGGTCACCCCTCCACTTT.